A single sample gave rise to the 24 T cell receptor beta chains below, sequenced in a study of vaccination and CD4 T cells after COVID-19 (dated by TCRdb to 2022 to 2024). These TCRs' antigens remain unknown. The library relied on PCR. Instrument used: Illumina iSeq 100. At the Johns Hopkins FTIC core, DNA from the cultured CD4+ T cells underwent TCR sequencing with the Oncomine TCR Beta short-read assay. TCRdb's own reprocessing of the public reads used fastp at Q25 and MiXCR and kept productive beta chains. Every distinct CDR3 protein forms one entry, paired with its most common genes and DNA. The sample table holds tens of thousands of distinct CDR3 sequences, of which 55% to 65% were seen once. The ten largest make up around 23% of the sample. This specimen's treatment or condition label, per the study, means: roughly 11-day PBMC culture with coronavirus spike peptide pools or control peptides (ViraFEST assay).

Specimen: CD4+ T cells from blood, cultured in vitro, collected before SARS-CoV-2 vaccination. The receptor set was obtained from a human donor who received a COVID-19 vaccine.

The chain has TRBV15 and TRBJ2-7; TRBD1 might be the D (6 bases). V lost 3 bases, J lost 0 bases, and 24 bases lay in between. Germline CDR1 reads LNHNV; CDR2 reads YYDKDF (reference sequence). The CDR3 runs 19 residues. CDR3 DNA: TGTGCCACCAGCAGGTCACCACTACCGGGACAAATTTTCTCCTACGAGCAGTACTTC. Its protein is CATSRSPLPGQIFSYEQYF.

This sequence joins TRBV1 and TRBJ2-7; the D segment call TRBD2 is taken from the table without a DNA check. TRBV1 is a pseudogene. The CDR3 loop spans 16 amino acids. Written as DNA, the CDR3 is TGCACCAGCAGCTGGGGACTAGCGGGGGGCATCTACGAGCAGTACTTC. It translates to CTSSWGLAGGIYEQYF.

This clonotype appeared a few times. The genes are TRBV19 and TRBJ1-2; tentative D call: TRBD1 (6 bases). The CDR3 length is 14 residues. Germline-derived CDR1 and CDR2 are LNHDA and SQIVND (reference sequence). V was clipped by 7 bases and J by 4 bases, with 16 bases between them. The CDR3 spells CASKRSGDFYGYTF. For the CDR3, the DNA is TGTGCCAGTAAGAGATCAGGGGATTTCTATGGCTACACCTTC.

This clonotype appeared a single time. The CDR3 sequence is CASSFRTGDTIYF. CDR3 DNA sequence: TGTGCCAGCAGCTTCAGGACAGGCGACACCATATATTTT. V is TRBV7-3 and J is TRBJ1-3; 7 bases align to TRBD1. V gave up 3 bases and J gave up 8 bases; unmatched junction bases: 4. CDR3 length: 13 residues. Germline-derived CDR1 and CDR2 are SGHTA and FQGTGA.

This clonotype has just a few counts. This chain links TRBV24-1 with TRBJ2-3, with D perhaps matching TRBD1 (5 bases). Trimming removed 4 bases at V and 1 base at J, with 17 bases between. The CDR3 runs 17 residues. Germline V gene data show CDR1 as KGHDR and CDR2 as SFDVKD. CDR3 sequence: CATSDHPQLTGTDTQYF. The CDR3 DNA follows: TGTGCCACCAGTGACCACCCTCAATTGACAGGCACAGATACGCAGTATTTT.

Written as DNA, the CDR3 is TGTGCCAGCAGTTTTCGGACAGGGGGACTCTCCTACGAGCAGTACTTC. It codes for CASSFRTGGLSYEQYF. V is TRBV12-3 or TRBV12-4 and J is TRBJ2-7; 10 positions match TRBD1. This CDR3 is built from 16 residues. J was trimmed by 0 bases and V by 3 bases; bases with no gene match: 5.

This clonotype was counted between two and nine times. The chain is built from TRBV27 and TRBJ1-5; possible D gene TRBD1, 6 bases. CDR1 and CDR2 from the germline V gene are MNHEY and SMNVEV (reference sequence). Trimming pared 2 bases from V and 5 bases from J, leaving 10 bases between. The CDR3 is 14 residues long. The CDR3 nucleotides read TGTGCCAGCAGTTTAGGCAGGACAGATCAGCCCCAGCATTTT. Its protein product is CASSLGRTDQPQHF.

The chain has TRBV20-1 and TRBJ2-3; a weak D match, TRBD2 (7 bases). The V gene's germline CDR1 is DFQATT and CDR2 SNEGSKA (reference sequence). This CDR3 contains 14 residues. V lost 3 bases to trimming and J lost 6 bases, with 16 bases between them. The CDR3 here is CSARGAGAPDTQYF. CDR3 DNA sequence: TGCAGTGCTAGGGGGGCGGGGGCCCCGGATACGCAGTATTTT.

The gene calls are TRBV7-2 and TRBJ1-3; 7 nucleotides match TRBD1. V was clipped by 6 bases and J by 2 bases; unmatched bases: 7. The CDR3 consists of 15 residues. CDR1 and CDR2 from the germline V gene are SGHTA and FQGNSA. Written as DNA, the CDR3 is TGTGCCAGCAGTTATAACACAGGGGCTGGAAACACCATATATTTT. Translated, it gives CASSYNTGAGNTIYF.

A few counts support this clonotype. The rearrangement joins TRBV24-1 to TRBJ2-5; 8 bases fit TRBD2. CDR1 is KGHDR, CDR2 SFDVKD, per germline. The length of the CDR3 is 16 residues. V lost 6 bases, J lost 4 bases, and 12 bases stayed unmatched. CDR3 nucleotide sequence: TGTGCCACCAGTCCCCGGGGGGGCTTAAGGAGAGAGACCCAGTACTTC. It encodes CATSPRGGLRRETQYF.

This clonotype has a single count. The chain carries TRBV2 and TRBJ1-3; TRBD1 is a possible D gene (5 bases). The V end was cut by 2 bases, the J end by 2 bases, with 13 bases between. CDR3 length equals 16 residues. The germline V gene has CDR1 SNHLY and CDR2 FYNNEI. This chain's CDR3 is CASSELARETGNTIYF. In DNA, the CDR3 is TGTGCCAGCAGTGAACTTGCCAGGGAAACTGGAAACACCATATATTTT.

The chain couples TRBV11-2 to TRBJ2-7; no clear D. The germline V gene encodes CDR1 SGHAT and CDR2 FQNNGV. The CDR3 runs to 12 residues. V lost 1 base and J lost 0, with 1 base in between. DNA for the CDR3: TGTGCCAGCAGCTTAGGCTCCTACGAGCAGTACTTC. Amino acids: CASSLGSYEQYF. Full variable domain (outside the CDR3, taken from reference TRBV11-2 and TRBJ2-7): EAGVAQSPRYKIIEKRQSVAFWCNPISGHATLYWYQQILGQGPKLLIQFQNNGVVDDSQLPKDRFSAERLKGVDSTLKIQPAKLEDSAVYLCASSLGSYEQYFGPGTRLTVT.

The CDR3 DNA reads TGTGCCAGCAGCACAGGCGACAGAATCTCACCCCTCCACTTT. Protein product: CASSTGDRISPLHF. The rearrangement uses TRBV21-1 and TRBJ1-6; no DNA check was done on the table's D call, TRBD1. TRBV21-1 is recorded as a pseudogene. CDR3 length: 14 amino acids.

This clonotype came up a few times. The chain combines TRBV6-5 with TRBJ1-2; D not resolved. Per germline, CDR1 MNHEY and CDR2 SVGAGI. The V end lost 2 bases, the J end lost 1 base, and 14 bases lay between the germline ends. The CDR3 runs 16 residues. The CDR3 here is CASSYTRTTLNYGYTF. The CDR3, as DNA: TGTGCCAGCAGTTACACCAGGACGACACTTAACTATGGCTACACCTTC.

The CDR3 here is CASSARQTVAYGYTF. The DNA of the CDR3 is TGTGCCAGCAGTGCCCGCCAGACAGTAGCCTATGGCTACACCTTC. This rearrangement joins TRBV28 to TRBJ1-2, with D perhaps matching TRBD1 (5 bases). With 5 bases removed from V and 4 bases from J, the gap between germline ends came to 17 bases. The CDR3 contains 15 residues. Per the germline V gene, CDR1 is MDHEN and CDR2 is SYDVKM.

This clonotype was observed a single time. V and J are TRBV20-1 and TRBJ2-7; a weak D match, TRBD1 (5 bases). V was cut by 2 bases and J by 5 bases, with 13 bases left in between. The germline CDR1 and CDR2 sequences are DFQATT and SNEGSKA (reference sequence). The CDR3 contains 13 residues. CDR3 region: CSARPGRVHEQYF. CDR3 in DNA: TGCAGTGCTAGACCGGGCAGGGTCCACGAGCAGTACTTC.

This clonotype was found a few times. This sequence joins TRBV6-1 and TRBJ1-5; D uncertain. CDR1 and CDR2 from the germline V gene are MNHNS and SASEGT. This CDR3 spans 12 amino acids. The V gene lost 10 bases and the J gene lost 4 bases, with 11 bases spanning the gap. The CDR3 protein is CATAAENQPQHF. The CDR3 DNA sequence: TGTGCCACCGCCGCAGAAAATCAGCCCCAGCATTTT.

This clonotype was detected only a few times. This rearrangement joins TRBV5-1 to TRBJ2-5; no firm D call. This CDR3 contains 11 residues. Germline V lookup: CDR1 SGHRS, CDR2 YFSETQ. Trimming removed 3 bases at V and 0 bases at J, with 0 bases between. CDR3 residues: CASSYQETQYF. Here the CDR3 DNA reads TGCGCCAGCAGCTACCAAGAGACCCAGTACTTC. Combining the CDR3 with reference TRBV5-1 and TRBJ2-5 gives the whole variable domain KAGVTQTPRYLIKTRGQQVTLSCSPISGHRSVSWYQQTPGQGLQFLFEYFSETQRNKGNFPGRFSGRQFSNSRSEMNVSTLELGDSALYLCASSYQETQYFGPGTRLLVL.

V is TRBV7-9 and J is TRBJ1-1, with unresolved D. V was clipped by 3 bases and J by 1 base, with 9 bases between them. The CDR3 is made up of 14 amino acids. Germline assignment: CDR1 SEHNR and CDR2 FQNEAQ (reference sequence). The CDR3 sequence is CASSFTLKNTEAFF. CDR3 nucleotides: TGTGCCAGCAGCTTCACCTTAAAGAACACTGAAGCTTTCTTT.

The chain has TRBV6-1 and TRBJ1-2, with D unclear. Germline values: CDR1 MNHNS, CDR2 SASEGT. V was trimmed by 1 base and J by 1 base, leaving 10 bases between them. This CDR3 comprises 15 residues. The CDR3, as DNA: TGTGCCAGCAGTGAAGAGGGCCCCTTTAACTATGGCTACACCTTC. Translation: CASSEEGPFNYGYTF.

This clonotype showed up just a few times. The rearrangement joins TRBV6-1 to TRBJ2-3; D not resolved. Germline V gene sequence: CDR1 MNHNS, CDR2 SASEGT. CDR3 length: 14 amino acids. Trimming left V 7 bases short and J 2 bases short, with 13 bases between. CDR3 region: CASTPDPYTDTQYF. DNA for the CDR3: TGTGCCAGCACCCCGGACCCGTACACAGATACGCAGTATTTT.

Worth noting for this clonotype: An end of the junction does not agree with germline; a read error may underlie this. This CDR3 reads CASSKGLAGGRQGTQYF. CDR3 bases: TGTGCCAGCAGTAAGGGACTAGCGGGGGGGCGACAAGGGACCCAGTACTTC. The chain employs TRBV25-1 and TRBJ2-5, with 16 bases aligning to TRBD2. CDR3 length: 17 amino acids. The germline CDR1 and CDR2 sequences are MGHDK and SYGVNS.

DNA of the CDR3: TGTGCCAGCAGCTTATATGAAGGGATCGGTCCCCAGCATTTT. Protein: CASSLYEGIGPQHF. The chain employs TRBV7-2 and TRBJ1-5, with D hard to call. Germline CDR1 SGHTA, CDR2 FQGNSA. The ends were cut back, 2 bases at V and 10 bases at J, with 15 bases in the middle. CDR3 size: 14 residues.

In this sample, this clonotype turned up once. The rearrangement uses TRBV30 and TRBJ1-1, with a tentative D call TRBD1 (5 bases). The germline V gene encodes CDR1 GTSNPN and CDR2 SVGIG (reference sequence). The V gene lost 5 bases and the J gene lost 1 base, with 14 bases spanning the gap. The CDR3 contains 14 residues. The CDR3 DNA reads TGTGCCTGGCGCCGACTCGGGACGAACACTGAAGCTTTCTTT. Translated: CAWRRLGTNTEAFF.